A selection of T cell receptor beta chains follows, all from one sample in a study of T-cell reconstitution after alpha-beta-depleted transplantation in children. One entry per CDR3 protein results from TCRdb running MiXCR on the PCR reads. This sample has about a million distinct CDR3 sequences, with 25% to 35% found just once. The source material was PBMCs, mostly from graft donor cells, sampled 360 days after TCRalphabeta/CD19-depleted stem cell transplant. The receptors were gathered from a boy in the first two years of life who had a stem cell transplant for SCID, so the T cells may come from the graft donor. Each CDR3 is given with its conserved first and last residue. A D gene is named only where the DNA matches it firmly. Clone size is not always given. Where it is, it says once, few, many or a class for expanded clones.

abundance: few; v_gene: TRBV11-2; j_gene: TRBJ2-1; d_gene: -; CDR3nt: TGTGCCAGCAGCTTAGAAGTAGGGGGGCCTACCTACAATGAGCAGTTCTTC; CDR3aa: CASSLEVGGPTYNEQFF
abundance: -; v_gene: TRBV12-3/TRBV12-4; j_gene: TRBJ2-2; d_gene: TRBD1; CDR3nt: TGTGCCAGCACCCGGCACACAGGGGCGGCGAGGGCCGGGGAGCTGTTTTTT; CDR3aa: CASTRHTGAARAGELFF
abundance: -; v_gene: TRBV15; j_gene: TRBJ2-1; d_gene: -; CDR3nt: TGTGCCACCAGCAGACAACAGGGGGGGGATGAGCAGTTCTTC; CDR3aa: CATSRQQGGDEQFF
abundance: few; v_gene: TRBV28; j_gene: TRBJ2-1; d_gene: TRBD1; CDR3nt: TGTGCCAGCAGGCTGGGACAGTTCTATGAGCAGTTCTTC; CDR3aa: CASRLGQFYEQFF
abundance: few; v_gene: TRBV5-1; j_gene: TRBJ2-4; d_gene: -; CDR3nt: TGCGCCAGCAGATTGGACATAGCCAAAAACATTCAGTACTTC; CDR3aa: CASRLDIAKNIQYF
abundance: few; v_gene: TRBV5-1; j_gene: TRBJ2-3; d_gene: -; CDR3nt: TGCGCCAGCAGCGTCGCCGGGGCAGGTGCTAGCACAGATACGCAGTATTTT; CDR3aa: CASSVAGAGASTDTQYF
abundance: once; v_gene: TRBV19; j_gene: TRBJ1-1; d_gene: -; CDR3nt: TGTGCCAGTAGCATCATGACAGGATGGCCGGGTACTGAAGCTTTCTTT; CDR3aa: CASSIMTGWPGTEAFF
abundance: -; v_gene: TRBV2; j_gene: TRBJ2-1; d_gene: -; CDR3nt: TGTGCCAGCCAGAGGACGGATTACAATGAGCAGTTCTTC; CDR3aa: CASQRTDYNEQFF
abundance: few; v_gene: TRBV2; j_gene: TRBJ1-1; d_gene: -; CDR3nt: TGTGCCAGCAATGGGGACGGGAACACTGAAGCTTTCTTT; CDR3aa: CASNGDGNTEAFF
abundance: -; v_gene: TRBV10-3; j_gene: TRBJ1-1; d_gene: -; CDR3nt: TGTGCCATCAGGGGTCGGGGTATAAGCGCTGAAGCTTTCTTT; CDR3aa: CAIRGRGISAEAFF
abundance: -; v_gene: TRBV6-2/TRBV6-3; j_gene: TRBJ2-1; d_gene: -; CDR3nt: TGTGCCAGCAGCGGGAGCCGGGAGCAGTTCTTC; CDR3aa: CASSGSREQFF
abundance: -; v_gene: TRBV4-2; j_gene: TRBJ2-7; d_gene: -; CDR3nt: TGTGCCAGCGCCCCTGGGGTAACCTACGAGCAGTACTTC; CDR3aa: CASAPGVTYEQYF
abundance: few; v_gene: TRBV7-9; j_gene: TRBJ2-1; d_gene: -; CDR3nt: TGTGCCAGCAGCTCCATGGAGTTCTTC; CDR3aa: CASSSMEFF
abundance: -; v_gene: TRBV6-5; j_gene: TRBJ2-2; d_gene: -; CDR3nt: TGTGCCAGCACCTCGCCTGAGACCGGGGAGCTGTTTTTT; CDR3aa: CASTSPETGELFF
abundance: -; v_gene: TRBV7-8; j_gene: TRBJ1-4; d_gene: -; CDR3nt: TGTGCCAGCAGCTTACGCAGGGCGCCAGGGGAAAAACTGTTTTTT; CDR3aa: CASSLRRAPGEKLFF
abundance: -; v_gene: TRBV20-1; j_gene: TRBJ2-6; d_gene: TRBD1; CDR3nt: TGCAGTGCTAGTCGGGGACAGGGAACATTTTTTGCTGGGGCCAACGTCCTGACTTTC; CDR3aa: CSASRGQGTFFAGANVLTF
abundance: few; v_gene: TRBV20-1; j_gene: TRBJ2-3; d_gene: TRBD2; CDR3nt: TGCAGTGCTAGAGATCCTCGCGGGGGGTCTCTAGATACGCAGTATTTT; CDR3aa: CSARDPRGGSLDTQYF
abundance: many; v_gene: TRBV11-2; j_gene: TRBJ2-3; d_gene: -; CDR3nt: TGTGCCAGCAGCCCCCGCTGGGAACCTACTAGCACAGATACGCAGTATTTT; CDR3aa: CASSPRWEPTSTDTQYF
abundance: -; v_gene: TRBV24-1; j_gene: TRBJ2-1; d_gene: -; CDR3nt: TGTGCCACCAGTGATTACCGCAGGGGAGCCTTCTACAATGAGCAGTTCTTC; CDR3aa: CATSDYRRGAFYNEQFF
abundance: -; v_gene: TRBV9; j_gene: TRBJ2-7; d_gene: -; CDR3nt: TGTGCCAGCAGCGTAGGGTCACTCCCTACCTACGAGCAGTACTTC; CDR3aa: CASSVGSLPTYEQYF
abundance: -; v_gene: TRBV18; j_gene: TRBJ1-1; d_gene: -; CDR3nt: TGTGCCAGCTCACCAGGGCTTGAATCCACTGAAGCTTTCTTT; CDR3aa: CASSPGLESTEAFF
abundance: -; v_gene: TRBV12-3/TRBV12-4; j_gene: TRBJ2-3; d_gene: TRBD1; CDR3nt: TGTGCCAGCAGTCTCGGGACAGGGAGTGGCACAGATACGCAGTATTTT; CDR3aa: CASSLGTGSGTDTQYF
abundance: few; v_gene: TRBV5-5; j_gene: TRBJ1-5; d_gene: -; CDR3nt: TGTGCCAGCAGCCTGTGGAGGGATAGCCAGCCCCAGCATTTT; CDR3aa: CASSLWRDSQPQHF
abundance: -; v_gene: TRBV20-1; j_gene: TRBJ2-5; d_gene: -; CDR3nt: TGCAGTGCTAGAGATATGCGGGGCGCGGAGACCCAGTACTTC; CDR3aa: CSARDMRGAETQYF
abundance: -; v_gene: TRBV5-1; j_gene: TRBJ2-1; d_gene: -; CDR3nt: TGCGCCAGCAGCTTGGAAGGGTACGGCAACAATGAGCAGTTCTTC; CDR3aa: CASSLEGYGNNEQFF
abundance: -; v_gene: TRBV5-1; j_gene: TRBJ2-7; d_gene: -; CDR3nt: TGCGCCAGCAGCCGGAGCCTAGAACCCTCCTACGAGCAGTACTTC; CDR3aa: CASSRSLEPSYEQYF
abundance: few; v_gene: TRBV7-8; j_gene: TRBJ1-5; d_gene: -; CDR3nt: TGTGCCAGCAGCCACTACATACGGGAAGAGGGCCAGCCCCAGCATTTT; CDR3aa: CASSHYIREEGQPQHF
abundance: -; v_gene: TRBV6-5; j_gene: TRBJ1-1; d_gene: -; CDR3nt: TGTGCCAGCAGTTACTCTGAGGGGGGAGCAGCTTTCTTT; CDR3aa: CASSYSEGGAAFF
abundance: few; v_gene: TRBV20-1; j_gene: TRBJ2-1; d_gene: -; CDR3nt: TGCAGTGCTAGAGGGGTCGGGTTTATCGATCCCTTAACGGTTGATCCCAATGAGCAGTTCTTC; CDR3aa: CSARGVGFIDPLTVDPNEQFF
abundance: -; v_gene: TRBV3-1; j_gene: TRBJ2-2; d_gene: -; CDR3nt: TGTGCCAGCAGCCATCGGGGGCAGGGTCGGACCGGGGAGCTGTTTTTT; CDR3aa: CASSHRGQGRTGELFF
abundance: -; v_gene: TRBV12-3/TRBV12-4; j_gene: TRBJ2-3; d_gene: TRBD2; CDR3nt: TGTGCCAGCAGAGTTGTGATAGCGGGGGGGGTCCCTGAAGATACGCAGTATTTT; CDR3aa: CASRVVIAGGVPEDTQYF
abundance: few; v_gene: TRBV28; j_gene: TRBJ1-1; d_gene: -; CDR3nt: TGTGCCAGCAGCCGAGAGGGGCCCAGGACTGAAGCTTTCTTT; CDR3aa: CASSREGPRTEAFF
abundance: -; v_gene: TRBV5-1; j_gene: TRBJ1-3; d_gene: -; CDR3nt: TGCGCCAGCAGCTTGGGGGACGGTCCGTGGAACACCATATATTTT; CDR3aa: CASSLGDGPWNTIYF
abundance: few; v_gene: TRBV4-3; j_gene: TRBJ2-1; d_gene: -; CDR3nt: TGCGCCAGCAGCCACCGGGGGCGGGTTCCTAACAATGAGCAGTTCTTC; CDR3aa: CASSHRGRVPNNEQFF
abundance: few; v_gene: TRBV6-5; j_gene: TRBJ1-1; d_gene: -; CDR3nt: TGTGCCAGCAGTTACGTGGGGGTAGGCACTGAAGCTTTCTTT; CDR3aa: CASSYVGVGTEAFF
abundance: few; v_gene: TRBV29-1; j_gene: TRBJ1-4; d_gene: -; CDR3nt: TGCAGCGGGGGAACTAATGAAAAACTGTTTTTT; CDR3aa: CSGGTNEKLFF
abundance: few; v_gene: TRBV4-1; j_gene: TRBJ1-1; d_gene: TRBD1; CDR3nt: TGCGCCAGCAGCCGGAGCGGACAGGGGAACACTGAAGCTTTCTTT; CDR3aa: CASSRSGQGNTEAFF
abundance: -; v_gene: TRBV4-3; j_gene: TRBJ2-5; d_gene: TRBD2; CDR3nt: TGCGCCAGCAGCCGTCACCTAGCGGGGGGGGAGACCCAGTACTTC; CDR3aa: CASSRHLAGGETQYF
abundance: -; v_gene: TRBV28; j_gene: TRBJ2-7; d_gene: -; CDR3nt: TGTGCCAGCAGTCCCCGCCGGGCCTACTCCTACGAGCAGTACTTC; CDR3aa: CASSPRRAYSYEQYF
abundance: -; v_gene: TRBV4-2; j_gene: TRBJ1-2; d_gene: -; CDR3nt: TGTGCCAGCAGCCAAGTCAGCCAGGGCGGCTATGGCTACACCTTC; CDR3aa: CASSQVSQGGYGYTF
abundance: -; v_gene: TRBV6-5; j_gene: TRBJ2-1; d_gene: -; CDR3nt: TGTGCCAGCAGTTCCCACGGTGAGCAGTTCTTC; CDR3aa: CASSSHGEQFF
abundance: -; v_gene: TRBV14; j_gene: TRBJ2-3; d_gene: TRBD2; CDR3nt: TGTGCCAGCAGCCAAGTCGTGACTAGCTGGGATACGCAGTATTTT; CDR3aa: CASSQVVTSWDTQYF
abundance: -; v_gene: TRBV4-1; j_gene: TRBJ2-6; d_gene: TRBD1; CDR3nt: TGCGCCAGCAGCCAAGGGTGGACAGGGTCTGGGGCCAACGTCCTGACTTTC; CDR3aa: CASSQGWTGSGANVLTF
abundance: many; v_gene: TRBV5-1; j_gene: TRBJ2-1; d_gene: -; CDR3nt: TGCGCCAGCAGCTTGGGGCCGGGATACTCCTACAATGAGCAGTTCTTC; CDR3aa: CASSLGPGYSYNEQFF
abundance: -; v_gene: TRBV9; j_gene: TRBJ2-4; d_gene: -; CDR3nt: TGTGCCAGCAGCGTAGCTCTAGCCAAAAACATTCAGTACTTC; CDR3aa: CASSVALAKNIQYF